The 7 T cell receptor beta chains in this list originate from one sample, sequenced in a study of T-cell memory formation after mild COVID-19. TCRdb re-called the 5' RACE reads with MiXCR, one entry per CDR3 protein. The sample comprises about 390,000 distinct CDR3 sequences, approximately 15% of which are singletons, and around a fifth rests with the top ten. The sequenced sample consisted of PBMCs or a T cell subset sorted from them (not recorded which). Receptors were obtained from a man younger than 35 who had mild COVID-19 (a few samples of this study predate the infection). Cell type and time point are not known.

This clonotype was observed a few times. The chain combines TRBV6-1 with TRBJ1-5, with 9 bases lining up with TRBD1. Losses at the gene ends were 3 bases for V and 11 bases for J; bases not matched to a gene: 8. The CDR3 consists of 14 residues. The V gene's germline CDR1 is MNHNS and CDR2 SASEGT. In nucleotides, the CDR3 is TGTGCCAGCAGTGATAGGACAGGGGTCTCGGCCCAGCATTTT. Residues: CASSDRTGVSAQHF.

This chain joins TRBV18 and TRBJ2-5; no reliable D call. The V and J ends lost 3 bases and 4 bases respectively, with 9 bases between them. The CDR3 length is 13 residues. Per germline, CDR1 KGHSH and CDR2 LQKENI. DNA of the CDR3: TGTGCCAGCTCACCGACATTCTTAGAGACCCAGTACTTC. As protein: CASSPTFLETQYF.

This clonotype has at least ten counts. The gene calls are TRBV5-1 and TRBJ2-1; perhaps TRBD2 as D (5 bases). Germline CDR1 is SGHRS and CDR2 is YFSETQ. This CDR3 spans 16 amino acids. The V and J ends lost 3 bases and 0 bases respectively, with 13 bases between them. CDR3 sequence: CASSWRRASSYNEQFF. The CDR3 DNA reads TGCGCCAGCAGCTGGAGGCGGGCAAGCTCCTACAATGAGCAGTTCTTC.

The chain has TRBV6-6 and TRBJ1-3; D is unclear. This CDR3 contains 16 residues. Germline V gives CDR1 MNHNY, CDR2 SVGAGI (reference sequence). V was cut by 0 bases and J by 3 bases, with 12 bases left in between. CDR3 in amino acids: CASSYSGGFDGNTIYF. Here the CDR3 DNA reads TGTGCCAGCAGTTACTCTGGAGGGTTCGATGGAAACACCATATATTTT.

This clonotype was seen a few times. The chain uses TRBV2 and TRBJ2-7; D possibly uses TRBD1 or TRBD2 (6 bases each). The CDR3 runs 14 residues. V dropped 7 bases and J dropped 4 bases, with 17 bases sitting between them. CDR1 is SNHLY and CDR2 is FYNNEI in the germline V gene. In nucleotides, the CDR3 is TGTGCCAGCATAAAGGGGGGACGCCGTTACGAGCAGTACTTC. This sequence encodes CASIKGGRRYEQYF. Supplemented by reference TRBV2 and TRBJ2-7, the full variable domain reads EPEVTQTPSHQVTQMGQEVILRCVPISNHLYFYWYRQILGQKVEFLVSFYNNEISEKSEIFDDQFSVERPDGSNFTLKIRSTKLEDSAMYFCASIKGGRRYEQYFGPGTRLTVT.

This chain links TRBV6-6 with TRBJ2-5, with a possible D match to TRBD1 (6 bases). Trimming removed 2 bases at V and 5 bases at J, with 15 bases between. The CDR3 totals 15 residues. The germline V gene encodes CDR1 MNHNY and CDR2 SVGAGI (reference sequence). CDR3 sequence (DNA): TGTGCCAGCAGTTACCGGACAGCCCCGATGGAGACCCAGTACTTC. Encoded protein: CASSYRTAPMETQYF.

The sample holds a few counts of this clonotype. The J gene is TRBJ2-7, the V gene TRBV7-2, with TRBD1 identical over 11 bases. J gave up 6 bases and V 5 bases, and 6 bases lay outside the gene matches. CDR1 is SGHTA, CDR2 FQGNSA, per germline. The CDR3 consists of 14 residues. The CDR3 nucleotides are TGTGCCAGCAGCACCGGGACAGGGGGACGCGAGCAGTACTTC. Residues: CASSTGTGGREQYF.